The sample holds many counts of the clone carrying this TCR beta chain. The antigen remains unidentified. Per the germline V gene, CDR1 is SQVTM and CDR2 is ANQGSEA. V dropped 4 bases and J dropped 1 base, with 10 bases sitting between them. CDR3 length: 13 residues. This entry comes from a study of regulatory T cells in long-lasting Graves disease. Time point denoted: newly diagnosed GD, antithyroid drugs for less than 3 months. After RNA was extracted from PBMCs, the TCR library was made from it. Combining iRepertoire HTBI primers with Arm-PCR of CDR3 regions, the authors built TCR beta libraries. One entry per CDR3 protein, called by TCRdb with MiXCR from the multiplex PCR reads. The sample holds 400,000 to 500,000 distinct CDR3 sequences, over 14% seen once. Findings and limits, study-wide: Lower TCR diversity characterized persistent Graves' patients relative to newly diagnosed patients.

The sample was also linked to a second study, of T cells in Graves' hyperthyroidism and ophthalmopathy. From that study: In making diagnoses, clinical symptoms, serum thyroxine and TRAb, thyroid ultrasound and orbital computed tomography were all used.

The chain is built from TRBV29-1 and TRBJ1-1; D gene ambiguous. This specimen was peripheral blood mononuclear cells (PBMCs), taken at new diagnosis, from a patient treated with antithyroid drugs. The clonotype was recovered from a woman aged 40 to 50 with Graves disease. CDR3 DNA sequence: TGCAGCGTTGTCCCTCAAAAGAACACTGAAGCTTTCTTT. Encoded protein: CSVVPQKNTEAFF.